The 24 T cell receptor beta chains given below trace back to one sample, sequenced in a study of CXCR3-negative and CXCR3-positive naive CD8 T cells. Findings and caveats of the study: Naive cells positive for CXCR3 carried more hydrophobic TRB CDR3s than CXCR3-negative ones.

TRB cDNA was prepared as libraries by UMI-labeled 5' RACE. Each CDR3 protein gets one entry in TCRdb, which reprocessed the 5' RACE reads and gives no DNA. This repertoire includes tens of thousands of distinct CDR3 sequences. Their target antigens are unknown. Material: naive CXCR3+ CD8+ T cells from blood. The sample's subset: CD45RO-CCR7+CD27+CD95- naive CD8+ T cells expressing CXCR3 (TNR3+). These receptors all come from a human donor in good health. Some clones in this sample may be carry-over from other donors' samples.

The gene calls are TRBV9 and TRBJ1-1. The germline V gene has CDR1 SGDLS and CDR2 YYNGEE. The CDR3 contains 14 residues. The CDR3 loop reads CASSDGDRNTEAFF.

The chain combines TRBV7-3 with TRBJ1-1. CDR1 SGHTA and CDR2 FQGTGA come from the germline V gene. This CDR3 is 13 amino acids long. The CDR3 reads CASSLMRVAEAFF.

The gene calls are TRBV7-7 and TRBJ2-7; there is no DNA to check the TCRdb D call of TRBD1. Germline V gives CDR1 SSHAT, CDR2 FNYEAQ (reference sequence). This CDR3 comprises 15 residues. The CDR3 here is CASSPFPTGGYEQYF.

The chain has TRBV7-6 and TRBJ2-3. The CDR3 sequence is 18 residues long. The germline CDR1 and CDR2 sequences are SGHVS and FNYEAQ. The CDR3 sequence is CASSLGPGTATLTDTQYF.

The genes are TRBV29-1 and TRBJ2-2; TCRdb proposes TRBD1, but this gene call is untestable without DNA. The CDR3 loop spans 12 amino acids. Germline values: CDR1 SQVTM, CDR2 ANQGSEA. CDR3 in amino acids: CSGNGGPGELFF.

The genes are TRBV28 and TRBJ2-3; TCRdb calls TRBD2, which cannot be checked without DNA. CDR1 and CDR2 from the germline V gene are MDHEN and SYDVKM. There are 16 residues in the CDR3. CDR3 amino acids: CASSTKTSGEGDTQYF.

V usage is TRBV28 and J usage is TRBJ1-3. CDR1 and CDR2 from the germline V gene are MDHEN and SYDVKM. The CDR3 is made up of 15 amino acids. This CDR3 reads CATSIGAFSGNTIYF.

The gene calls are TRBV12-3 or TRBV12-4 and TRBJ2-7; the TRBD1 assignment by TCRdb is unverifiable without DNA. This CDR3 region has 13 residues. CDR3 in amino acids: CASRWDDAHEQYF.

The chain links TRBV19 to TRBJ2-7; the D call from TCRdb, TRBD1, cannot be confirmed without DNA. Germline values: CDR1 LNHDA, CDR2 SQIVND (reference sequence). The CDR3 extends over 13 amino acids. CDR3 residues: CASSIAGRLEQHF.

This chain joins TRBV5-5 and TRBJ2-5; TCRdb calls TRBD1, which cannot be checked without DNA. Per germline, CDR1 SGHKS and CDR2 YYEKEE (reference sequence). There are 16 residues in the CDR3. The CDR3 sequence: CASSLWVTGYQETQYF.

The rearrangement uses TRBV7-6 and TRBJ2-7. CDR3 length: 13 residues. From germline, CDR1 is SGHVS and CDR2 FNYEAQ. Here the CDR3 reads CASSLSLTYEQYF.

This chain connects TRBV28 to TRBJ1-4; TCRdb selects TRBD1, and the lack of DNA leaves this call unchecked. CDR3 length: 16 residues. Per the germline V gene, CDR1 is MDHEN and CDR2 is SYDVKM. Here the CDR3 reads CASSPHQGVANEKLFF. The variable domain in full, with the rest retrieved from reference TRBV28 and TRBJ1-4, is DVKVTQSSRYLVKRTGEKVFLECVQDMDHENMFWYRQDPGLGLRLIYFSYDVKMKEKGDIPEGYSVSREKKERFSLILESASTNQTSMYLCASSPHQGVANEKLFFGSGTQLSVL.

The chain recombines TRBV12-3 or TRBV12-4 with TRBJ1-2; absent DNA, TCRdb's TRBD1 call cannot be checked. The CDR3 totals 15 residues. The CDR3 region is CASSLMVRGQDGYTF.

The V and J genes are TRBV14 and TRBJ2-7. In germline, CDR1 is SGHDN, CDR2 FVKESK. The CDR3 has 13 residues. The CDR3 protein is CASSQTRRVEKYF.

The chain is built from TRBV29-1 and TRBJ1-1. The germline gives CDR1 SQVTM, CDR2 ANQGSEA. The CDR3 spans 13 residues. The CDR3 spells CSVEDGLNTEAFF.

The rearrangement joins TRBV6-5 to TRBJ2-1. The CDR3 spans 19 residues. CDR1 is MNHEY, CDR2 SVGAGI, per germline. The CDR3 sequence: CASSYSKPSGWPNYNEQFF.

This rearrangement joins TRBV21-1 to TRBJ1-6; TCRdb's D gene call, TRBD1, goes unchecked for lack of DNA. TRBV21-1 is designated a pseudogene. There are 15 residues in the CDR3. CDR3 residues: CASSKGTALNSPLHF.

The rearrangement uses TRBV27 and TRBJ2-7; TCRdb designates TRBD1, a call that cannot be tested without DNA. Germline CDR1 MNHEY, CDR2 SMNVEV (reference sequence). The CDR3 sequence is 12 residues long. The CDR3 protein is CASGTGYYEQYF.

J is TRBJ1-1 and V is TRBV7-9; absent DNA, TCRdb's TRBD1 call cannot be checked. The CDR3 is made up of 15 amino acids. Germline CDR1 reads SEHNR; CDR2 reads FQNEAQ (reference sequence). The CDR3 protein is CASSLVIGGGTEAFF. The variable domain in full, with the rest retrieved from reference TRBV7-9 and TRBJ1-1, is DTGVSQNPRHKITKRGQNVTFRCDPISEHNRLYWYRQTLGQGPEFLTYFQNEAQLEKSRLLSDRFSAERPKGSFSTLEIQRTEQGDSAMYLCASSLVIGGGTEAFFGQGTRLTVV.

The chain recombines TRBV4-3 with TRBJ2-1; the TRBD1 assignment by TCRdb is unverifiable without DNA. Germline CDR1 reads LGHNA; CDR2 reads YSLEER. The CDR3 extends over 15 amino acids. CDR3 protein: CASSQDPGGSNEQFF.

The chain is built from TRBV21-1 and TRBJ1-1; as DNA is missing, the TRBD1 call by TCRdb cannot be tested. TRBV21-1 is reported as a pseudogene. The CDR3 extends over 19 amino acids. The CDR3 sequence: CASTWDRGPIWYGNTEAFF.

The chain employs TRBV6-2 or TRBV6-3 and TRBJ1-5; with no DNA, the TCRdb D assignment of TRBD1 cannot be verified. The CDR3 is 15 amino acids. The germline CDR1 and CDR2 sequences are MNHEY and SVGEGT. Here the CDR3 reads CASTQGGTGNQPQHF.

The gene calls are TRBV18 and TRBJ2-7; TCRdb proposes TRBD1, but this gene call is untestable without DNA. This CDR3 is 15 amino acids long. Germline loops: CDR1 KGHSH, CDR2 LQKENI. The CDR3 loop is CASRGTSRRADEQYF.

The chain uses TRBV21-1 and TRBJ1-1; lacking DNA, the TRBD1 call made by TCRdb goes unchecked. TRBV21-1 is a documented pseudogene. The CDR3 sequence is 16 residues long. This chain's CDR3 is CASSKGRGLGIAEAFF.